This TCR beta chain was recovered during a study of cytomegalovirus exposure and HLA in healthy donors. The PCR employed 60 Vbeta primers together with 13 Jbeta primers. The repertoire was sequenced with immunoSEQ multiplex PCR; TCRdb's copy has only in-frame clones and lacks some. The table records approximately 150,000 clones, roughly 74% of them present only once. Trimming stripped 3 bases from V and 7 bases from J, with 15 bases between. CDR1 GTSNPN and CDR2 SVGIG come from the germline V gene (reference sequence). The CDR3 contains 13 residues. The chain carries TRBV30 and TRBJ1-2; no clear D gene. The origin of this receptor is a man aged 18 to 29 in good health and CMV-seropositive. The sample taken for sequencing was PBMCs. CDR3 DNA sequence: TGTGCCTGGAGCAAGTACAGCACCACTGGCTACACCTTC. Its translation: CAWSKYSTTGYTF.